One sample yielded the 29 T cell receptor beta chains listed below, sequenced in a study of T cell responses to AZD1222 COVID-19 vaccine. Libraries were prepared by immunoSEQ multiplex PCR; TCRdb keeps only in-frame clonotypes and omits some of them. The sample contains some 45,000 clones, 90% of which appear only once. The material sequenced was peripheral blood, taken 28 days after the second AZD1222 dose. The receptors were sampled from an adult who received the AZD1222 COVID-19 vaccine.

This clone was detected once. The J gene is TRBJ1-3, the V gene TRBV13; tentative D call: TRBD1 (5 bases). The CDR3 totals 14 residues. Per germline, CDR1 PRHDT and CDR2 FYEKMQ (reference sequence). V was clipped by 2 bases and J by 4 bases, with 9 bases between them. The CDR3: CASSLRQTGNTIYF. Written as DNA, the CDR3 is TGTGCCAGCAGCTTAAGACAGACCGGAAACACCATATATTTT.

The chain has TRBV7-2 and TRBJ2-3, with 11 bases that match TRBD1. Trimming removed 4 bases from V and 5 bases from J; junction bases left unmatched: 5. This CDR3 is built from 15 residues. Germline CDR1 SGHTA, CDR2 FQGNSA. CDR3 residues: CASSWGQGVKDTQYF. CDR3 DNA: TGTGCCAGCAGCTGGGGACAGGGGGTAAAAGATACGCAGTATTTT. Complete variable domain (other parts from reference TRBV7-2 and TRBJ2-3): GAGVSQSPSNKVTEKGKDVELRCDPISGHTALYWYRQSLGQGLEFLIYFQGNSAPDKSGLPSDRFSAERTGGSVSTLTIQRTQQEDSAVYLCASSWGQGVKDTQYFGPGTRLTVL.

The chain joins TRBV5-6 to TRBJ1-6, with 7 bases aligning to TRBD1. This CDR3 is 14 amino acids long. Germline assignment: CDR1 SGHDT and CDR2 YYEEEE. V lost 4 bases and J lost 7; bases outside the gene matches: 5. The CDR3: CASSRTGLNSPLHF. The DNA of the CDR3 is TGTGCCAGCAGCCGGACAGGCCTAAATTCACCCCTCCACTTT.

The chain is built from TRBV3-1 (or the pseudogene TRBV3-2) and TRBJ1-1; D perhaps matches TRBD1 (5 bases). Germline values: CDR1 LGHDT, CDR2 YNNKEL (reference sequence). V was cut by 3 bases and J by 0 bases, with 14 bases left in between. The CDR3 totals 16 residues. CDR3 nucleotide sequence: TGTGCCAGCAGCCATCCGGGGGGAACCTTGAACACTGAAGCTTTCTTT. Translating gives CASSHPGGTLNTEAFF.

The chain has TRBV6-2 or TRBV6-3 and TRBJ2-5; 14 bases match TRBD2. From germline, CDR1 is MNHEY and CDR2 SVGEGT. With V trimmed by 6 bases and J by 5 bases, 17 bases remained unmatched. The CDR3 is made up of 19 amino acids. CDR3 DNA: TGTGCCAGCAGCCGACTAGCGGGGGGGGTATTAGCCCTGCTGGAGACCCAGTACTTC. Its translation: CASSRLAGGVLALLETQYF.

The chain uses TRBV6-2 or TRBV6-3 and TRBJ2-7, with a possible D match to TRBD2 (6 bases). V was shortened by 6 bases and J by 6 bases, with 15 bases between the two germline ends. The CDR3 runs to 13 residues. From germline, CDR1 is MNHEY and CDR2 SVGEGT. The CDR3: CASSRSTTSEQYF. The CDR3 coding sequence is TGTGCCAGCAGCCGATCGACGACTAGCGAGCAGTACTTC.

The V gene is TRBV13, the J gene TRBJ1-6; no firm D call. This CDR3 spans 14 amino acids. The V end lost 4 bases, the J end lost 7 bases, and 11 bases lay between the germline ends. CDR1 and CDR2 (germline): PRHDT, FYEKMQ (reference sequence). CDR3 amino acids: CASSSRVGNSPLHF. The CDR3, as DNA: TGTGCCAGCAGCTCAAGGGTAGGGAATTCACCCCTCCACTTT. Filled out from reference TRBV13 and TRBJ1-6, the complete variable domain reads AAGVIQSPRHLIKEKRETATLKCYPIPRHDTVYWYQQGPGQDPQFLISFYEKMQSDKGSIPDRFSAQQFSDYHSELNMSSLELGDSALYFCASSSRVGNSPLHFGNGTRLTVT.

This clone was counted only a few times. The chain joins TRBV5-1 to TRBJ1-6; D remains unclear. The germline gives CDR1 SGHRS, CDR2 YFSETQ. V was clipped by 0 bases and J by 9 bases, with 10 bases between them. CDR3 length equals 14 residues. The CDR3 region has the DNA TGCGCCAGCAGCTTGGCTGGGTTTGGTTCACCCCTCCACTTT. The encoded protein is CASSLAGFGSPLHF.

The rearrangement joins TRBV7-9 to TRBJ1-3; D not certain. CDR1 and CDR2 from the germline V gene are SEHNR and FQNEAQ (reference sequence). V was cut by 5 bases and J by 5 bases, with 16 bases left in between. The CDR3 length is 15 residues. The CDR3 protein is CASSPLRQARNTIYF. CDR3 nucleotides: TGTGCCAGCAGCCCGCTCCGGCAGGCGCGAAACACCATATATTTT. The full variable domain, completed using reference TRBV7-9 and TRBJ1-3, is DTGVSQNPRHKITKRGQNVTFRCDPISEHNRLYWYRQTLGQGPEFLTYFQNEAQLEKSRLLSDRFSAERPKGSFSTLEIQRTEQGDSAMYLCASSPLRQARNTIYFGEGSWLTVV.

This clone has a handful of counts. The chain is built from TRBV7-2 and TRBJ2-5; the D gene is possibly TRBD2 (7 bases). CDR1 and CDR2 from the germline V gene are SGHTA and FQGNSA. CDR3 length: 15 amino acids. Trimming cost V 1 base and J 2 bases, with 11 bases left between them. The CDR3 loop reads CASSLGGGLQETQYF. DNA of the CDR3: TGTGCCAGCAGCTTAGGCGGGGGCCTACAAGAGACCCAGTACTTC.

The J gene is TRBJ1-5, the V gene TRBV6-5; unclear D gene. The CDR3 is 13 residues long. Trimming removed 8 bases from V and 3 bases from J, with 11 bases in between. From germline, CDR1 is MNHEY and CDR2 SVGAGI. DNA for the CDR3: TGTGCCAGCGGAGCGGAGGTCAATCAGCCCCAGCATTTT. Translating gives CASGAEVNQPQHF.

The rearrangement uses TRBV5-4 and TRBJ2-3; tentative D call: TRBD2 (7 bases). The CDR3 contains 17 residues. Germline V gene data show CDR1 as SGHNT and CDR2 as YYREEE (reference sequence). V lost 0 bases to trimming and J lost 1 base, with 15 bases between them. The CDR3: CASSLVPGGLGTDTQYF. As DNA, the CDR3 is TGTGCCAGCAGCTTGGTCCCGGGGGGCCTTGGCACAGATACGCAGTATTTT.

The V gene is TRBV7-2, the J gene TRBJ2-3, with D possibly TRBD1 on 5 matching bases. The CDR3 has 15 residues. Between the trimmed V and J ends, which lost 5 bases and 2 bases, there was a span of 14 bases. Germline CDR1 reads SGHTA; CDR2 reads FQGNSA. The CDR3 spells CASSPTGSPTDTQYF. Written as DNA, the CDR3 is TGTGCCAGCAGCCCAACAGGTTCACCCACAGATACGCAGTATTTT.

This rearrangement joins TRBV6-5 to TRBJ2-5; tentatively, D is TRBD1 (6 bases). This CDR3 contains 15 residues. V lost 3 bases, J lost 1 base, and 12 bases lay in between. The germline V gene encodes CDR1 MNHEY and CDR2 SVGAGI. As DNA, the CDR3 is TGTGCCAGCAGTTATGGCAGGGGTCCCCAAGAGACCCAGTACTTC. Translation: CASSYGRGPQETQYF.

V usage is TRBV19 and J usage is TRBJ1-6; tentatively, D is TRBD1 (5 bases). Trimming left V 7 bases short and J 0 bases short, with 10 bases between. The CDR3 length is 15 residues. Germline CDR1 LNHDA, CDR2 SQIVND (reference sequence). CDR3 sequence reads: CASNSGSSYNSPLHF. DNA for the CDR3: TGTGCCAGTAACTCAGGGAGCTCCTATAATTCACCCCTCCACTTT.

V is TRBV10-3 and J is TRBJ1-2; D is possibly TRBD1 (6 bases). V lost 7 bases and J 1 base, leaving 16 bases between the germline ends. The germline gives CDR1 ENHRY, CDR2 SYGVKD. The CDR3 is made up of 15 amino acids. CDR3 region: CAINGGAGNNYGYTF. The CDR3, as DNA: TGTGCCATCAATGGGGGCGCGGGGAATAACTATGGCTACACCTTC.

This rearrangement joins TRBV2 to TRBJ1-4; 9 bases line up with TRBD1. Per germline, CDR1 SNHLY and CDR2 FYNNEI. The CDR3 has 14 residues. V was pared by 7 bases and J by 8 bases, with 8 bases of the junction left unmatched. In DNA, the CDR3 is TGTGCCAGCATGAAACAGGGGGCCCAAGAAAAACTGTTTTTT. Amino acid sequence: CASMKQGAQEKLFF.

The CDR3 here is CASSRGLAGEVETQYF. For the CDR3, the DNA is TGTGCCAGTAGTAGGGGACTAGCGGGGGAGGTGGAGACCCAGTACTTC. V is TRBV19 and J is TRBJ2-5; 14 bases match TRBD2. This CDR3 has 16 residues. V was pared by 4 bases and J by 5 bases, with 6 bases of the junction left unmatched. CDR1 is LNHDA and CDR2 is SQIVND in the germline V gene (reference sequence).

The rearrangement joins TRBV5-4 to TRBJ1-1; D perhaps matches TRBD1 (6 bases). CDR3 length equals 16 residues. The germline CDR1 and CDR2 sequences are SGHNT and YYREEE (reference sequence). Deletions cut 6 bases from V and 2 bases from J, with 20 bases between. This chain's CDR3 is CASTPGRVGGNTEAFF. CDR3 in DNA: TGTGCCAGCACCCCAGGCCGGGTAGGGGGTAACACTGAAGCTTTCTTT.

The V and J genes are TRBV19 and TRBJ1-1; D might be TRBD1 (6 bases). V lost 1 base to trimming and J lost 3 bases, with 9 bases between them. Germline V CDR1 and CDR2: LNHDA, SQIVND (reference sequence). The CDR3 consists of 14 residues. CDR3 sequence (DNA): TGTGCCAGTAGTATAGGAGGGGGAGACACTGAAGCTTTCTTT. Translated, it gives CASSIGGGDTEAFF.

This CDR3 reads CASSVESLRSELFF. CDR3 nucleotides: TGTGCCAGCAGCGTAGAGTCCCTGAGATCGGAACTGTTTTTT. This chain uses TRBV9 with TRBJ1-4; D is unclear. This CDR3 spans 14 amino acids. Trimming removed 0 bases at V and 12 bases at J, with 15 bases between. The germline CDR1 and CDR2 sequences are SGDLS and YYNGEE.

This chain uses TRBV5-4 with TRBJ2-3; D gene ambiguous. Germline assignment: CDR1 SGHNT and CDR2 YYREEE (reference sequence). CDR3 size: 17 residues. V shed 9 bases and J shed 4 bases, with 27 bases lying between them. The CDR3 protein is CAISTGPAPKGADTQYF. DNA of the CDR3: TGTGCCATCTCAACCGGGCCGGCCCCCAAGGGCGCAGATACGCAGTATTTT.

This clone has only one observation. V usage is TRBV3-1 (or the pseudogene TRBV3-2) and J usage is TRBJ1-2; possible D gene TRBD1, 5 bases. CDR1 is LGHDT and CDR2 is YNNKEL in the germline V gene (reference sequence). The CDR3 has 12 amino acids. Trimming cost V 4 bases and J 4 bases, with 7 bases left between them. CDR3 amino acids: CASSPGPYGYTF. In nucleotides, the CDR3 is TGTGCCAGCAGCCCGGGACCCTATGGCTACACCTTC.

This chain links TRBV3-1 (or the pseudogene TRBV3-2) with TRBJ2-1; D is undetermined. Trimming removed 1 base at V and 8 bases at J, with 6 bases between. The CDR3 is made up of 12 amino acids. Germline V gene sequence: CDR1 LGHDT, CDR2 YNNKEL (reference sequence). The CDR3 sequence: CASSQVNDEQFF. The DNA for the CDR3 is TGTGCCAGCAGCCAAGTTAACGATGAGCAGTTCTTC.

CDR3 loop: CAISESGQQNEKLFF. In nucleotides, the CDR3 is TGTGCCATCAGTGAGTCAGGACAGCAAAACGAAAAACTGTTTTTT. The genes are TRBV10-3 and TRBJ1-4; perhaps TRBD1 as D (6 bases). With 0 bases removed from V and 8 bases from J, the gap between germline ends came to 13 bases. Germline V gene sequence: CDR1 ENHRY, CDR2 SYGVKD. CDR3 size: 15 residues.

The chain carries TRBV7-6 and TRBJ2-2; unclear D gene. V was cut by 1 base and J by 8 bases, with 5 bases left in between. CDR3 length: 12 amino acids. CDR1 is SGHVS and CDR2 is FNYEAQ in the germline V gene. The CDR3 loop is CASSLEWGELFF. The CDR3 coding sequence is TGTGCCAGCAGCTTAGAGTGGGGGGAGCTGTTTTTT.

This chain uses TRBV13 with TRBJ1-2, with 10 bases fitting TRBD1. This CDR3 has 14 residues. Germline V gene sequence: CDR1 PRHDT, CDR2 FYEKMQ (reference sequence). Unmatched junction bases numbered 4, after V lost 5 bases and J lost 4 bases. CDR3 residues: CASSRTGGGYGYTF. CDR3 in DNA: TGTGCCAGCAGCAGGACAGGGGGTGGCTATGGCTACACCTTC.

The rearrangement uses TRBV30 and TRBJ1-1; D remains ambiguous. Germline CDR1 and CDR2: GTSNPN and SVGIG (reference sequence). The CDR3 is 13 residues long. The germline V and J ends were trimmed by 0 bases and 2 bases, with 7 bases remaining between them. The CDR3 loop is CAWSVNSNTEAFF. The DNA for the CDR3 is TGTGCCTGGAGTGTAAACAGCAACACTGAAGCTTTCTTT. The full variable domain, its missing parts supplied by reference TRBV30 and TRBJ1-1, is SQTIHQWPATLVQPVGSPLSLECTVEGTSNPNLYWYRQAAGRGLQLLFYSVGIGQISSEVPQNLSASRPQDRQFILSSKKLLLSDSGFYLCAWSVNSNTEAFFGQGTRLTVV.

The genes are TRBV2 and TRBJ1-6; maybe TRBD1 (5 bases). Trimming took 10 bases from V and 5 from J, leaving 18 bases between them. The V gene's germline CDR1 is SNHLY and CDR2 FYNNEI. The CDR3 extends over 15 amino acids. CDR3 region: CATQSPGFDNSPLHF. The CDR3 DNA reads as TGTGCCACCCAATCCCCAGGGTTTGATAATTCACCCCTCCACTTT.